This T cell receptor (beta chain) was captured in a study of graft-versus-host responses after intestinal transplantation. Study overall: Anti-thymocyte globulin induction, then tacrolimus and steroids for two to four years, went to all recipients. General observations from the study: HvG clone declines early post-transplant were associated with peak circulating GvH levels.

Regarding this clone: Its target is not known.

Trimming took 4 bases from V and 0 from J, leaving 6 bases between them. Germline CDR1 and CDR2: WSHSY and SAAADI. The CDR3 runs 13 residues. TCRdb keeps only in-frame clones here, not all; method: immunoSEQ multiplex PCR. The table has 140,000 or so clones, about nine tenths seen once. The chain uses TRBV10-2 and TRBJ1-1; no clear D. The TCR comes from a human donor who received an intestinal transplant. The sample in question was unstimulated CD4+ T cells sorted from spleen or lymph node cells, obtained before intestinal transplant. The CDR3 protein is CASSARVNTEAFF. Here the CDR3 DNA reads TGCGCCAGCAGTGCACGGGTGAACACTGAAGCTTTCTTT.